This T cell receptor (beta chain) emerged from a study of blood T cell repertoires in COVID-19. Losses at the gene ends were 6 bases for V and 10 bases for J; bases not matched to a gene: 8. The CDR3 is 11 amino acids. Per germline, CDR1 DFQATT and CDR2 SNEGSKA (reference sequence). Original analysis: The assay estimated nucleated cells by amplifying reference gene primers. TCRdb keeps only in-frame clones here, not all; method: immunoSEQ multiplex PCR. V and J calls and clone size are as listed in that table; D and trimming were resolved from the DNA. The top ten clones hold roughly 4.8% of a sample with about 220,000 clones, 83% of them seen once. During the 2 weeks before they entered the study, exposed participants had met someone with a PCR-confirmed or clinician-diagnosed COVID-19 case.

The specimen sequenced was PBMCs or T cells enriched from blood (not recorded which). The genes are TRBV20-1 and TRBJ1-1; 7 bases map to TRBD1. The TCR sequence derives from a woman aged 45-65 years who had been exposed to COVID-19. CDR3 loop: CSAADRARAFF. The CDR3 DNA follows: TGCAGTGCAGCCGACAGGGCCCGAGCTTTCTTT.